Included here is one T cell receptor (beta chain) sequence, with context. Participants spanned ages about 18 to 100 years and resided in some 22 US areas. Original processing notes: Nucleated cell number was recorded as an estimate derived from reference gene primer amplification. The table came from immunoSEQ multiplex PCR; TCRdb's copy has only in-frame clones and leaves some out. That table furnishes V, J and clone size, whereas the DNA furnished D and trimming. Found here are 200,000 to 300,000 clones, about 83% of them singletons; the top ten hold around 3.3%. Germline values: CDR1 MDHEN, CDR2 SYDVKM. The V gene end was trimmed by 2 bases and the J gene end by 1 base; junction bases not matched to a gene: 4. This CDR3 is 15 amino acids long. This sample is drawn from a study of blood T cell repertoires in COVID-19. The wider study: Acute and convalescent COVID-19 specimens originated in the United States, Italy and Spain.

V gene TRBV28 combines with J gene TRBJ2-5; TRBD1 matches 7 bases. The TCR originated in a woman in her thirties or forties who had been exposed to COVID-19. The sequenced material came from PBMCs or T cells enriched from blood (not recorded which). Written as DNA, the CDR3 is TGTGCCAGCAGTTTAATGGGACAGAGCCAAGAGACCCAGTACTTC. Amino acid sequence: CASSLMGQSQETQYF. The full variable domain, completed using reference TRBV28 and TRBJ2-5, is DVKVTQSSRYLVKRTGEKVFLECVQDMDHENMFWYRQDPGLGLRLIYFSYDVKMKEKGDIPEGYSVSREKKERFSLILESASTNQTSMYLCASSLMGQSQETQYFGPGTRLLVL.